Below are 21 T cell receptor beta chains sequenced from a single sample in a study of T cell changes during pregnancy in multiple sclerosis. Produced via immunoSEQ multiplex PCR; TCRdb's table is partial and in-frame only. This table has about 12,000 clones, around four fifths appearing once. The sequencing here drew on CD8+ T cells from peripheral blood mononuclear cells, taken after pregnancy. These receptors originate from a female donor in good health, enrolled as a control in a pregnancy study.

The rearrangement links TRBV5-8 to TRBJ2-7; TRBD1 matches 8 bases. The CDR3 contains 15 residues. CDR1 SGHTS and CDR2 YDEGEE come from the germline V gene. V lost 4 bases, J lost 5 bases, and 11 bases stayed unmatched. CDR3 region: CASSRDRGPWDEQYF. The CDR3 DNA follows: TGTGCCAGCAGCCGCGACAGGGGCCCCTGGGACGAGCAGTACTTC.

This chain links TRBV7-9 with TRBJ2-5; maybe TRBD1 (8 bases). Trimming took 1 base from V and 5 from J, leaving 17 bases between them. CDR1 SEHNR and CDR2 FQNEAQ come from the germline V gene (reference sequence). CDR3 length: 16 amino acids. The CDR3 DNA is TGTGCCAGCAGCTTAGATTTCAGGGGGCGGGAGGAGACCCAGTACTTC. It yields the protein CASSLDFRGREETQYF.

This sequence joins TRBV2 and TRBJ1-5, with D tentatively TRBD1 (6 bases). The CDR3 consists of 17 residues. V shed 7 bases and J shed 5 bases, with 24 bases lying between them. Per the germline V gene, CDR1 is SNHLY and CDR2 is FYNNEI. The CDR3 protein is CASNGGGGPLRDQPQHF. The CDR3, as DNA: TGTGCCAGCAATGGAGGCGGGGGCCCCTTAAGAGATCAGCCCCAGCATTTT.

This clone was counted ten times or more. This rearrangement joins TRBV4-2 to TRBJ2-2; 8 nucleotides match TRBD1. CDR1 and CDR2 (germline): LGHNA, YNFKEQ. The V segment lost 0 bases and the J segment 4 bases; nucleotides outside the gene matches: 7. This CDR3 has 17 amino acids. The CDR3 spells CASSQDPPGQVTGELFF. CDR3 nucleotides: TGTGCCAGCAGCCAAGATCCCCCGGGACAGGTCACCGGGGAGCTGTTTTTT.

The chain is built from TRBV5-1 and TRBJ2-2, with 9 bases identical to TRBD1. Germline trimming cut 4 bases from V and 4 bases from J; bases unmatched to any gene: 11. Germline CDR1 reads SGHRS; CDR2 reads YFSETQ. The CDR3 loop spans 17 amino acids. CDR3 sequence reads: CASSQTGTGTLTGELFF. For the CDR3, the DNA is TGCGCCAGCAGCCAAACTGGGACAGGGACGCTCACCGGGGAGCTGTTTTTT. Complete variable domain (other parts from reference TRBV5-1 and TRBJ2-2): KAGVTQTPRYLIKTRGQQVTLSCSPISGHRSVSWYQQTPGQGLQFLFEYFSETQRNKGNFPGRFSGRQFSNSRSEMNVSTLELGDSALYLCASSQTGTGTLTGELFFGEGSRLTVL.

The chain is built from TRBV2 and TRBJ2-1; 12 positions match TRBD2. Germline V gene data show CDR1 as SNHLY and CDR2 as FYNNEI. CDR3 length equals 15 residues. V lost 10 bases and J lost 9; bases outside the gene matches: 13. The CDR3 bases are TGTGCCAAACGACTTGGACTAGCGGGATTCAGTGAGCAGTTCTTC. It translates to CAKRLGLAGFSEQFF.

This sequence joins TRBV7-9 and TRBJ1-2, with D maybe TRBD1 (5 bases). V shed 4 bases and J shed 5 bases, with 17 bases lying between them. CDR1 is SEHNR and CDR2 is FQNEAQ in the germline V gene (reference sequence). There are 15 residues in the CDR3. The CDR3 nucleotides read TGTGCCAGCAGCTCAAGGGGAAGAAATCTATATGGCTACACCTTC. As protein: CASSSRGRNLYGYTF.

As concerns this clone: The germline gene is not matched at one end of the junction; a read error may be the cause. The chain links TRBV7-9 to TRBJ2-7; TRBD1 might be the D (5 bases). The CDR3 contains 15 residues. Germline values: CDR1 SEHNR, CDR2 FQNEAQ (reference sequence). The DNA for the CDR3 is TGTGCCAGCACCTTAGGGCCAAACCAGGGATACGAGCAGTACTTC. It is translated as CASTLGPNQGYEQYF.

V and J are TRBV7-9 and TRBJ2-3, with 7 bases fitting TRBD2. The CDR3 sequence is 15 residues long. J lost 2 bases, V lost 2 bases, and 4 bases had no gene match. Germline V lookup: CDR1 SEHNR, CDR2 FQNEAQ (reference sequence). For the CDR3, the DNA is TGTGCCAGCAGCTTACACCTAGCGGCCACAGATACGCAGTATTTT. This gives the protein CASSLHLAATDTQYF.

The chain combines TRBV13 with TRBJ2-1; 8 bases match TRBD2. Germline V gene lookup returns CDR1 PRHDT and CDR2 FYEKMQ (reference sequence). J lost 8 bases, V lost 8 bases, and 11 bases had no gene match. This CDR3 spans 14 amino acids. CDR3 sequence: CASAPRGGRDEQFF. CDR3 DNA sequence: TGTGCCAGCGCCCCACGGGGGGGCAGGGATGAGCAGTTCTTC. Based on the CDR3 plus reference TRBV13 and TRBJ2-1, the full variable domain is AAGVIQSPRHLIKEKRETATLKCYPIPRHDTVYWYQQGPGQDPQFLISFYEKMQSDKGSIPDRFSAQQFSDYHSELNMSSLELGDSALYFCASAPRGGRDEQFFGPGTRLTVL.

The rearrangement links TRBV5-4 to TRBJ2-7; D unclear. CDR3 size: 15 residues. CDR1 SGHNT and CDR2 YYREEE come from the germline V gene (reference sequence). V was clipped by 4 bases and J by 0 bases, with 14 bases between them. In DNA form, the CDR3 reads TGTGCCAGCAGCACCGACATGGAAAGCTCCTACGAGCAGTACTTC. Translation gives CASSTDMESSYEQYF.

V gene TRBV15 combines with J gene TRBJ2-1; TRBD2 aligns across 10 bases. The trim removed 4 bases at V and 3 bases at J, leaving 3 bases unmatched. The length of the CDR3 is 15 residues. The germline gives CDR1 LNHNV, CDR2 YYDKDF (reference sequence). This chain's CDR3 is CATSKQRGGYNEQFF. DNA for the CDR3: TGTGCCACCAGCAAACAGCGGGGGGGCTACAATGAGCAGTTCTTC.

The chain couples TRBV19 to TRBJ1-5; tentatively, D is TRBD1 (6 bases). Per the germline V gene, CDR1 is LNHDA and CDR2 is SQIVND (reference sequence). This CDR3 region has 17 residues. The V gene lost 4 bases and the J gene lost 5 bases, with 21 bases spanning the gap. As DNA, the CDR3 is TGTGCCAGTAGTAGAGTGACAGGTTCAAAGGTGGATCAGCCCCAGCATTTT. Translated, it gives CASSRVTGSKVDQPQHF. Complete variable domain (other parts from reference TRBV19 and TRBJ1-5): DGGITQSPKYLFRKEGQNVTLSCEQNLNHDAMYWYRQDPGQGLRLIYYSQIVNDFQKGDIAEGYSVSREKKESFPLTVTSAQKNPTAFYLCASSRVTGSKVDQPQHFGDGTRLSIL.

The rearrangement joins TRBV12-5 to TRBJ2-6, with 8 bases aligning to TRBD2. V trimming: 4 bases; J trimming: 2 bases; junction bases outside the gene matches: 4. Looked up from germline, CDR1 is LGHNT and CDR2 is FRNRAP. CDR3 size: 16 residues. DNA of the CDR3: TGTGCTAGTGGTTCCCCGGGGGGGCCTGGGGCCAACGTCCTGACTTTC. Encoded protein: CASGSPGGPGANVLTF.

The chain carries TRBV6-5 and TRBJ2-2; the D is unclear. CDR3 length equals 13 residues. Trimming removed 4 bases from V and 6 bases from J, with 9 bases in between. The germline CDR1 and CDR2 sequences are MNHEY and SVGAGI. Written as DNA, the CDR3 is TGTGCCAGCAGTTTCCAGGTCCCCGGGGAGCTGTTTTTT. Residues: CASSFQVPGELFF.

This rearrangement joins TRBV7-9 to TRBJ2-7, with 9 bases matching TRBD2. V dropped 0 bases and J dropped 4; count of bases not matched to a gene: 1. Germline V gene sequence: CDR1 SEHNR, CDR2 FQNEAQ (reference sequence). The CDR3 covers 14 residues. Written as DNA, the CDR3 is TGTGCCAGCAGCTTAGCCCTAGCGGGGTACGAGCAGTACTTC. It is translated as CASSLALAGYEQYF.

The chain joins TRBV4-2 to TRBJ2-6; 7 bases align to TRBD1. J gave up 4 bases and V 3 bases, and 6 bases lay outside the gene matches. Germline V CDR1 and CDR2: LGHNA, YNFKEQ. The CDR3 runs to 16 residues. CDR3 sequence (DNA): TGTGCCAGCAGCCAGGCTACAGGGGACGGGGCCAACGTCCTGACTTTC. Residues: CASSQATGDGANVLTF.

The chain recombines TRBV7-3 with TRBJ2-7, with TRBD2 matching 8 bases. This CDR3 comprises 16 residues. V gave up 2 bases and J gave up 2 bases; unmatched junction bases: 8. Germline V gene sequence: CDR1 SGHTA, CDR2 FQGTGA. The CDR3 region has the DNA TGTGCCAGCAGCTTAGGGGCCAGCGGGAGCCCCTACGAGCAGTACTTC. Its translation is CASSLGASGSPYEQYF.

The genes are TRBV18 and TRBJ1-1, with 10 positions matching TRBD1. After removal of 6 bases from V and 4 bases from J, the junction contained 11 bases not matched to a gene. The CDR3 has 16 residues. Looked up from germline, CDR1 is KGHSH and CDR2 is LQKENI. The CDR3 DNA reads as TGTGCCAGCTCCGAGGGACAGGGGCCAGGGAGCACTGAAGCTTTCTTT. Translated: CASSEGQGPGSTEAFF.

This clone was counted a single time. This sequence joins TRBV15 and TRBJ2-7; TRBD1 is a possible D gene (7 bases). The CDR3 contains 15 residues. Trimming pared 0 bases from V and 4 bases from J, leaving 13 bases between. Germline values: CDR1 LNHNV, CDR2 YYDKDF (reference sequence). For the CDR3, the DNA is TGTGCCACCAGCAGAGAGGAGGGCAGGGGGTACGAGCAGTACTTC. Its protein product is CATSREEGRGYEQYF.

The CDR3 sequence is CASSQERGLNTEAFF. CDR3 bases: TGCGCCAGCAGCCAAGAAAGAGGGTTGAACACTGAAGCTTTCTTT. The rearrangement joins TRBV4-3 to TRBJ1-1; D remains ambiguous. Trimming cost V 0 bases and J 0 bases, with 8 bases left between them. Germline V CDR1 and CDR2: LGHNA, YSLEER. The CDR3 sequence is 15 residues long.